This is a list of T cell receptor beta chains from one sample in a study of cytomegalovirus exposure and HLA in healthy donors. Using immunoSEQ multiplex PCR, the repertoire was profiled, and TCRdb retains in-frame clones only, with some absent. Of about 160,000 clones listed, 86% are singletons. Material: PBMCs. The receptors were sampled from a woman in her thirties in good health and CMV-seronegative. The CDR3 runs from the conserved cysteine through the conserved F or W. Each record gives: clone size, J gene, D gene, V gene, CDR3 DNA, CDR3 protein. A D gene is named only where the DNA matches it firmly. Clone size is stated in some rows and not others, as once, few, many or a class when expanded.

clone size: NA
J gene: TRBJ2-7
D gene: NA
V gene: TRBV5-1
CDR3 DNA: TGCGCCAGCAGCTTGGCCGGGGGACAGACGGACTACGAGCAGTACTTC
CDR3 protein: CASSLAGGQTDYEQYF

clone size: NA
J gene: TRBJ1-4
D gene: NA
V gene: TRBV27
CDR3 DNA: TGTGCCAGCAGTTCTTTTACTAATGAAAAACTGTTTTTT
CDR3 protein: CASSSFTNEKLFF

clone size: NA
J gene: TRBJ2-7
D gene: NA
V gene: TRBV7-2
CDR3 DNA: TGTGCCAGCAGCTTAAATTCACAGGTTCCCGCCTACGAGCAGTACTTC
CDR3 protein: CASSLNSQVPAYEQYF

clone size: once
J gene: TRBJ1-2
D gene: NA
V gene: TRBV4-1
CDR3 DNA: TGCGCCAGCAGCCAAGAAAGGAGGGGGTCCTATGGCTACACCTTC
CDR3 protein: CASSQERRGSYGYTF

clone size: once
J gene: TRBJ1-4
D gene: TRBD1
V gene: TRBV7-2
CDR3 DNA: TGTGCCAGCAGCTTAGCGCAGGGGGCCGTGGGTGAAAAACTGTTTTTT
CDR3 protein: CASSLAQGAVGEKLFF

clone size: few
J gene: TRBJ2-7
D gene: NA
V gene: TRBV2
CDR3 DNA: TGTGCCAGCATTCGAGACAGGAGGTACGAGCAGTACTTC
CDR3 protein: CASIRDRRYEQYF

clone size: NA
J gene: TRBJ1-1
D gene: NA
V gene: TRBV11-3
CDR3 DNA: TGTGCCAGCAGCTCGGGCGGGGGGGCGAGGAAATCTGAAGCTTTCTTT
CDR3 protein: CASSSGGGARKSEAFF

clone size: NA
J gene: TRBJ1-4
D gene: NA
V gene: TRBV5-1
CDR3 DNA: TGCGCCAGCAGCTTTGGGGGGCCGGGAGAAAAACTGTTTTTT
CDR3 protein: CASSFGGPGEKLFF

clone size: NA
J gene: TRBJ1-1
D gene: TRBD1
V gene: TRBV2
CDR3 DNA: TGTGCCAGCAGTGACGGGACAGGGGGGCACACTGAAGCTTTCTTT
CDR3 protein: CASSDGTGGHTEAFF

clone size: NA
J gene: TRBJ2-3
D gene: NA
V gene: TRBV29-1
CDR3 DNA: TGCAGCGTCGGCGAGGGGGGAATCACAGATACGCAGTATTTT
CDR3 protein: CSVGEGGITDTQYF

clone size: NA
J gene: TRBJ2-7
D gene: NA
V gene: TRBV20-1
CDR3 DNA: TGCAGTGCTTCCACCTACGAGCAGTACTTC
CDR3 protein: CSASTYEQYF

clone size: NA
J gene: TRBJ2-3
D gene: NA
V gene: TRBV15
CDR3 DNA: TGTGCCACCAGCAGAGAAGCCCAGGAGGCAGATACGCAGTATTTT
CDR3 protein: CATSREAQEADTQYF

clone size: NA
J gene: TRBJ1-1
D gene: NA
V gene: TRBV5-4
CDR3 DNA: TGTGCCAGCAGCTTGGATGCGGTGAACACTGAAGCTTTCTTT
CDR3 protein: CASSLDAVNTEAFF

clone size: NA
J gene: TRBJ2-6
D gene: NA
V gene: TRBV28
CDR3 DNA: TGTGCCAGCAGCCAGGGAGGTGCTGGGGCCAACGTCCTGACTTTC
CDR3 protein: CASSQGGAGANVLTF

clone size: NA
J gene: TRBJ2-2
D gene: NA
V gene: TRBV7-2
CDR3 DNA: TGTGCCAGCAGCTTATGGACGGCGAACACCGGGGAGCTGTTTTTT
CDR3 protein: CASSLWTANTGELFF

clone size: NA
J gene: TRBJ2-3
D gene: TRBD2
V gene: TRBV13
CDR3 DNA: TGTGCCAGCAGCCAACGCATAGCGGGACTAACAGATACGCAGTATTTT
CDR3 protein: CASSQRIAGLTDTQYF

clone size: NA
J gene: TRBJ2-4
D gene: NA
V gene: TRBV6-6
CDR3 DNA: TGTGCCAGCAGCGCAAGGGGGGAAAACATTCAGTACTTC
CDR3 protein: CASSARGENIQYF

clone size: NA
J gene: TRBJ1-4
D gene: NA
V gene: TRBV4-2
CDR3 DNA: TGTGCCAGCAGCCAAGTGAGGGACCCTAATGAAAAACTGTTTTTT
CDR3 protein: CASSQVRDPNEKLFF

clone size: NA
J gene: TRBJ2-7
D gene: TRBD2
V gene: TRBV29-1
CDR3 DNA: TGCAGCGTAAAAGCGGGGTACGAGCAGTACTTC
CDR3 protein: CSVKAGYEQYF

clone size: NA
J gene: TRBJ2-1
D gene: TRBD1
V gene: TRBV5-1
CDR3 DNA: TGCGCCAGCAGCTTGGGGACAGGGTTCAGCTCCTACAATGAGCAGTTCTTC
CDR3 protein: CASSLGTGFSSYNEQFF

clone size: NA
J gene: TRBJ2-3
D gene: TRBD2
V gene: TRBV30
CDR3 DNA: TGTGCCTGGAGTGTAACTAGCGTGAACACAGATACGCAGTATTTT
CDR3 protein: CAWSVTSVNTDTQYF

clone size: NA
J gene: TRBJ1-2
D gene: NA
V gene: TRBV6-5
CDR3 DNA: TGTGCCAGCAGTTTGGGCTCTAACTATGGCTACACCTTC
CDR3 protein: CASSLGSNYGYTF

clone size: NA
J gene: TRBJ2-3
D gene: NA
V gene: TRBV7-8
CDR3 DNA: TGTGCCAGCAGCATCAGGGGGGAGGGCACAGATACGCAGTATTTT
CDR3 protein: CASSIRGEGTDTQYF

clone size: NA
J gene: TRBJ1-1
D gene: NA
V gene: TRBV4-3
CDR3 DNA: TGCGCCAGCAGCCAAGATCTCAACGGGGGTCCTAACACTGAAGCTTTCTTT
CDR3 protein: CASSQDLNGGPNTEAFF

clone size: NA
J gene: TRBJ2-5
D gene: NA
V gene: TRBV4-3
CDR3 DNA: TGCGCCAGCAGCCAAGCGAGGGACGAGACCCAGTACTTC
CDR3 protein: CASSQARDETQYF

clone size: NA
J gene: TRBJ2-2
D gene: NA
V gene: TRBV14
CDR3 DNA: TGTGCCAGCAGCCAAGATCCAGGGACCGGGGAGCTGTTTTTT
CDR3 protein: CASSQDPGTGELFF

clone size: NA
J gene: TRBJ2-7
D gene: NA
V gene: TRBV14
CDR3 DNA: TGTGCCAGCAGCCATAAGTCCTACGAGCAGTACTTC
CDR3 protein: CASSHKSYEQYF

clone size: NA
J gene: TRBJ2-4
D gene: NA
V gene: TRBV9
CDR3 DNA: TGTGCCAGCAGCGTAGAGGGACAAGAAAACATTCAGTACTTC
CDR3 protein: CASSVEGQENIQYF

clone size: NA
J gene: TRBJ2-1
D gene: TRBD2
V gene: TRBV27
CDR3 DNA: TGTGCCAGCAGCCGACTAGCGTCCTACAATGAGCAGTTCTTC
CDR3 protein: CASSRLASYNEQFF